This TCR beta chain was identified in a study of T-cell reconstitution after alpha-beta-depleted transplantation in children. Unique molecular identifiers were built into the TCRbeta library. Each CDR3 protein gets one entry after TCRdb re-called the PCR reads with MiXCR. The data contain roughly 500,000 distinct CDR3 sequences, about 31% of them singletons. The V gene's germline CDR1 is GTSNPN and CDR2 SVGIG (reference sequence). V was trimmed by 4 bases and J by 1 base, leaving 13 bases between them. The length of the CDR3 is 14 residues. Sequencing was performed on PBMCs from the stem cell graft donor, taken from the stem cell graft. This chain uses TRBV30 with TRBJ1-1; D possibly corresponds to TRBD1 (6 bases). This sequence originates from a human donor who donated a stem cell graft to a child with aplastic anemia. The CDR3 DNA follows: TGTGCCTGGACTTCCGGGACACAGAACACTGAAGCTTTCTTT. Translating gives CAWTSGTQNTEAFF.